The text below deals with one T cell receptor beta chain. Sequencing was performed with immunoSEQ multiplex PCR; in TCRdb, only in-frame clones are kept and a portion is missing. The sample holds several thousand clones, 85% to 95% seen once. Germline CDR1 reads MNHEY; CDR2 reads SMNVEV (reference sequence). Deletions cut 5 bases from V and 0 bases from J, with 14 bases between. This CDR3 comprises 15 residues. The data derive from a study of T cell repertoires in ileal Crohn's disease. Material for sequencing was ileal tissue. V usage is TRBV27 and J usage is TRBJ2-7; D unclear. The receptor's source is an adult with Crohn's disease. The CDR3 DNA reads as TGTGCCAGCAGTCCCCGGCCAGGCAACTCCTACGAGCAGTACTTC. It translates to CASSPRPGNSYEQYF.